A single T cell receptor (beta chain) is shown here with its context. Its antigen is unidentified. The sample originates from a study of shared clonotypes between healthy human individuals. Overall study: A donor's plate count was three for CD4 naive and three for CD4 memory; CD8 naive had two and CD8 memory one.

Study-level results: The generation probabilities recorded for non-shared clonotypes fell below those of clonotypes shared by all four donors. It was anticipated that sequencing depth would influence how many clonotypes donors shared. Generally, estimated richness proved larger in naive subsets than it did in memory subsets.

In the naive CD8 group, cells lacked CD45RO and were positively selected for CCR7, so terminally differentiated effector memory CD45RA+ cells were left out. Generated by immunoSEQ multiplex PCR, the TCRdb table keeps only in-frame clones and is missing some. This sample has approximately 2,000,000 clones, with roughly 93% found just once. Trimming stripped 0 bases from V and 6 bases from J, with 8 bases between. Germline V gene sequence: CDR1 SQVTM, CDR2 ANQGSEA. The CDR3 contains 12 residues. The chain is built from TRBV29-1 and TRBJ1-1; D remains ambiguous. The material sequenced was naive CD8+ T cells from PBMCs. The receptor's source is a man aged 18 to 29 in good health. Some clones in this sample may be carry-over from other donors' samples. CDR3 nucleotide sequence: TGCAGCGTTGAAGATTTAGGGCCTGAAGCTTTCTTT. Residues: CSVEDLGPEAFF. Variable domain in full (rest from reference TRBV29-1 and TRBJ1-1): SAVISQKPSRDICQRGTSLTIQCQVDSQVTMMFWYRQQPGQSLTLIATANQGSEATYESGFVIDKFPISRPNLTFSTLTVSNMSPEDSSIYLCSVEDLGPEAFFGQGTRLTVV.